Presented here are 5 T cell receptor beta chains from one specimen sequenced in a study of blood T cell repertoires in COVID-19. Produced via immunoSEQ multiplex PCR; TCRdb's table is partial and in-frame only. Among around 500,000 clones listed, roughly 88% were seen once. The sequenced sample consisted of PBMCs or T cells enriched from blood (not recorded which). Receptors were obtained from a woman between 35 and 50 years old who had recovered from COVID-19.

A single count supports this clone. J is TRBJ1-1 and V is TRBV11-3, with 7 nucleotides matching TRBD1. The CDR3 spans 14 residues. Germline V lookup: CDR1 SGHNT, CDR2 YENEEA. With 4 bases clipped from V and 6 bases from J, the junction kept 8 bases outside the gene matches. CDR3 nucleotide sequence: TGTGCCAGCAGCTCTAGACAGGGCAAAGCTGAAGCTTTCTTT. This gives the protein CASSSRQGKAEAFF.

The rearrangement links TRBV19 to TRBJ2-1; possible D gene TRBD2, 5 bases. The V gene lost 1 base and the J gene lost 10 bases, with 17 bases spanning the gap. The CDR3 is 15 residues long. Germline lookup yields CDR1 LNHDA and CDR2 SQIVND (reference sequence). The CDR3 protein is CASSIVGGRLAEQFF. The CDR3, as DNA: TGTGCCAGTAGTATAGTAGGCGGGCGGTTGGCGGAGCAGTTCTTC.

About this clone itself: Other nucleotide sequences from this sample produce the same CDR3. The V call is TRBV20-1, the J call TRBJ2-1, with unresolved D. Looked up from germline, CDR1 is DFQATT and CDR2 is SNEGSKA (reference sequence). V lost 2 bases, J lost 7 bases, and 6 bases lay in between. This CDR3 region has 11 residues. The CDR3 reads CSARLVNEQFF. The CDR3 region has the DNA TGCAGTGCTAGACTAGTAAATGAGCAGTTCTTC.

V gene TRBV11-3 combines with J gene TRBJ2-2, with unresolved D. Germline values: CDR1 SGHNT, CDR2 YENEEA. The V end was cut by 5 bases, the J end by 3 bases, with 10 bases between. The CDR3 totals 14 residues. CDR3 loop: CASSPVTDTGELFF. DNA of the CDR3: TGTGCCAGCAGCCCCGTGACTGACACCGGGGAGCTGTTTTTT.

J is TRBJ2-3 and V is TRBV19, with 12 nucleotides matching TRBD2. V shed 6 bases and J 1 base; nucleotides not matched to a gene: 5. CDR3 length: 16 amino acids. Germline V gene lookup returns CDR1 LNHDA and CDR2 SQIVND (reference sequence). For the CDR3, the DNA is TGTGCCAGTAGACCCAGACTAGCGGGAGGCACAGATACGCAGTATTTT. It specifies CASRPRLAGGTDTQYF.